The next 16 T cell receptor beta chains were all read from a single sample in a study of cytomegalovirus exposure and HLA in healthy donors. Amplification used 60 Vbeta primers and 13 Jbeta primers. Sequenced by immunoSEQ multiplex PCR; TCRdb stores in-frame clones only, minus some. This sample contains approximately 210,000 clones. Sequencing was done on a sample of PBMCs. Source of these receptors: a woman aged 25-40 years in good health and CMV-seropositive.

The rearrangement joins TRBV5-1 to TRBJ1-1, with D perhaps matching TRBD1 (6 bases). V was shortened by 4 bases and J by 4 bases, with 14 bases between the two germline ends. Germline loops: CDR1 SGHRS, CDR2 YFSETQ. The CDR3 has 14 residues. The CDR3 DNA sequence: TGCGCCAGCAGCGACGGGACAAGGGGCACTGAAGCTTTCTTT. Translating gives CASSDGTRGTEAFF.

The rearrangement links TRBV18 to TRBJ1-1, with D possibly being TRBD1 (6 bases). This CDR3 contains 17 residues. V was clipped by 2 bases and J by 3 bases, with 19 bases between them. Per germline, CDR1 KGHSH and CDR2 LQKENI. CDR3 nucleotide sequence: TGTGCCAGCTCACCAAATCTCGGGGGGCCAAGAGACACTGAAGCTTTCTTT. Translating it yields CASSPNLGGPRDTEAFF.

The genes are TRBV28 and TRBJ1-2; TRBD1 matches 7 bases. CDR3 length: 15 residues. CDR1 MDHEN and CDR2 SYDVKM come from the germline V gene. V lost 3 bases and J lost 2; bases outside the gene matches: 6. DNA of the CDR3: TGTGCCAGCAGTTTGAGTACAGGGGCCAACTATGGCTACACCTTC. It yields the protein CASSLSTGANYGYTF.

The chain links TRBV13 to TRBJ2-1, with 13 bases aligning to TRBD2. The CDR3 consists of 17 residues. Looked up from germline, CDR1 is PRHDT and CDR2 is FYEKMQ (reference sequence). With 4 bases clipped from V and 7 bases from J, the junction kept 10 bases outside the gene matches. This CDR3 is CASSSVGLAGDRNEQFF. The CDR3, as DNA: TGTGCCAGCAGCTCAGTCGGACTAGCGGGAGATAGGAATGAGCAGTTCTTC.

In DNA, the CDR3 is TGTGCCAGCAGCCGACCGACAGGGGTTGGCGGGGAGCTGTTTTTT. It encodes CASSRPTGVGGELFF. V and J are TRBV28 and TRBJ2-2; 8 positions match TRBD1. V lost 6 bases and J lost 7; bases outside the gene matches: 10. Looked up from germline, CDR1 is MDHEN and CDR2 is SYDVKM. CDR3 length: 15 residues.

V is TRBV10-1 and J is TRBJ1-2; perhaps TRBD1 as D (5 bases). The CDR3 is 13 residues long. Germline CDR1 and CDR2: WNHNN and SYGVQD (reference sequence). V lost 3 bases to trimming and J lost 2 bases, with 7 bases between them. The DNA for the CDR3 is TGCGCCAGCAGTGACTCAGGGAACTATGGCTACACCTTC. This sequence encodes CASSDSGNYGYTF.

The chain is built from TRBV2 and TRBJ2-7; 8 positions match TRBD1. The CDR3 runs to 15 residues. V shed 2 bases, J shed 4 bases, and the junction held 7 bases outside the gene matches. CDR1 SNHLY and CDR2 FYNNEI come from the germline V gene. In DNA form, the CDR3 reads TGTGCCAGCAGTGAACGGCAGGGGGCGCTTTACGAGCAGTACTTC. Its translation: CASSERQGALYEQYF.

The chain recombines TRBV4-3 with TRBJ2-1; D is perhaps TRBD2 (6 bases). Per germline, CDR1 LGHNA and CDR2 YSLEER. V was pared by 0 bases and J by 6 bases, with 9 bases between. The CDR3 has 14 residues. Here the CDR3 DNA reads TGCGCCAGCAGCCAAGATAAGCGGGTCAATGAGCAGTTCTTC. Encoded protein: CASSQDKRVNEQFF.

Here the CDR3 DNA reads TGCGCCAGCAGCTTGGCGGCAGGGATCCAAGAGACCCAGTACTTC. The encoded protein is CASSLAAGIQETQYF. The chain carries TRBV5-1 and TRBJ2-5; weak D call: TRBD1 (5 bases). Germline V CDR1 and CDR2: SGHRS, YFSETQ. The CDR3 has 15 amino acids. V dropped 0 bases and J dropped 1 base, with 10 bases sitting between them. Using reference TRBV5-1 and TRBJ2-5 for the parts outside the CDR3, the full variable domain is KAGVTQTPRYLIKTRGQQVTLSCSPISGHRSVSWYQQTPGQGLQFLFEYFSETQRNKGNFPGRFSGRQFSNSRSEMNVSTLELGDSALYLCASSLAAGIQETQYFGPGTRLLVL.

The chain joins TRBV10-3 to TRBJ1-5, with D unclear. This CDR3 is built from 14 residues. Germline CDR1 reads ENHRY; CDR2 reads SYGVKD. The V end lost 0 bases, the J end lost 5 bases, and 8 bases lay between the germline ends. CDR3 nucleotide sequence: TGTGCCATCAGTGAGTCGCTCGGAGATCAGCCCCAGCATTTT. This translates into CAISESLGDQPQHF.

V gene TRBV19 combines with J gene TRBJ2-3, with 10 bases lining up with TRBD2. V was clipped by 3 bases and J by 3 bases; unmatched bases: 12. This CDR3 spans 18 amino acids. Germline V gene lookup returns CDR1 LNHDA and CDR2 SQIVND (reference sequence). CDR3 coding DNA: TGTGCCAGTAGTATCTCTAGCGGGAGTAGGTTTGGGACAGATACGCAGTATTTT. It codes for CASSISSGSRFGTDTQYF.

This chain links TRBV5-1 with TRBJ2-2; TRBD1 aligns across 11 bases. V lost 3 bases to trimming and J lost 1 base; unmatched junction nucleotides: 2. Germline CDR1 reads SGHRS; CDR2 reads YFSETQ. This CDR3 has 16 residues. CDR3 nucleotide sequence: TGCGCCAGCAGCTACGGGACAGGGGGGAACACCGGGGAGCTGTTTTTT. The encoded protein is CASSYGTGGNTGELFF.

The chain joins TRBV4-1 to TRBJ2-7; D is undetermined. The CDR3 contains 13 residues. Germline V gives CDR1 MGHRA, CDR2 YSYEKL. The V end was cut by 0 bases, the J end by 2 bases, with 5 bases between. This chain's CDR3 is CASSQDSAYEQYF. CDR3 nucleotides: TGCGCCAGCAGCCAAGATTCCGCCTACGAGCAGTACTTC.

The gene calls are TRBV7-6 and TRBJ2-5, with D possibly TRBD2 on 5 matching bases. Per germline, CDR1 SGHVS and CDR2 FNYEAQ. The CDR3 is made up of 15 amino acids. Trimming took 2 bases from V and 4 from J, leaving 14 bases between them. This CDR3 is CASSLFASGGETQYF. In DNA form, the CDR3 reads TGTGCCAGCAGCTTATTTGCAAGCGGAGGAGAGACCCAGTACTTC.

DNA for the CDR3: TGTGCCAGTAGTAGTAACAGGGGCGGCCCTGGAAACACCATATATTTT. The encoded protein is CASSSNRGGPGNTIYF. This sequence joins TRBV19 and TRBJ1-3; 7 bases line up with TRBD1. Germline V lookup: CDR1 LNHDA, CDR2 SQIVND (reference sequence). J gave up 2 bases and V 4 bases, and 8 bases lay outside the gene matches. CDR3 length: 16 amino acids. The entire variable domain, with the rest obtained from reference TRBV19 and TRBJ1-3, is as follows: DGGITQSPKYLFRKEGQNVTLSCEQNLNHDAMYWYRQDPGQGLRLIYYSQIVNDFQKGDIAEGYSVSREKKESFPLTVTSAQKNPTAFYLCASSSNRGGPGNTIYFGEGSWLTVV.

The chain employs TRBV6-5 and TRBJ2-5; TRBD2 matches 14 bases. The J call may not be correct, given that the DNA end is closer to TRBJ2-7. The CDR3 runs 13 residues. Germline CDR1 and CDR2: MNHEY and SVGAGI. The DNA of the CDR3 is TGTGCCAGTGGACTAGCGGGAGGTACCGAGCAGTACTTC. Translating gives CASGLAGGTEQYF.